The clone carrying this TCR beta chain has a single count. The data are from a study of blood T cell repertoires in COVID-19. For the study at large: Sources were T cells, B-cell-depleted T cells, or PBMCs; the material itself was cDNA or gDNA.

V dropped 7 bases and J dropped 1 base, with 8 bases sitting between them. Germline assignment: CDR1 SGHNT and CDR2 YENEEA. The length of the CDR3 is 13 residues. In the original analysis: Estimated nucleated cell counts came from reference gene primer amplification. The method was immunoSEQ multiplex PCR; TCRdb's version includes in-frame clones alone and lacks a portion of them. V, J and clone size are taken as reported in that table, and D and trimming were inferred from the DNA itself. Altogether 160,000 or so clones are present, approximately 81% being singletons, with the ten largest covering 5.4%. Seattle participants joined during active infection and were tracked over time.

The TCR sequence derives from a woman in her forties or fifties with COVID-19, enrolled during active disease. The chain has TRBV11-3 and TRBJ2-1, with D perhaps TRBD2 (5 bases). The sequencing input was peripheral blood. CDR3 loop: CASKRQSYNEQFF. DNA for the CDR3: TGTGCCAGCAAGCGGCAGTCCTACAATGAGCAGTTCTTC.